The 16 T cell receptor beta chains listed next were all sequenced from one sample in a study of cytomegalovirus exposure and HLA in healthy donors. A multiplex PCR was run with 60 Vbeta primers and 13 Jbeta primers. Here immunoSEQ multiplex PCR was the method, and the copy in TCRdb shows in-frame clones only, minus some. The sample lists tens of thousands of clones; roughly 81% were seen once. Material: PBMCs. The receptors were sampled from a woman aged 18-29 years in good health and CMV-seropositive.

This clone was seen once. Other nucleotide sequences in the sample specify the same CDR3. In DNA, the CDR3 is TGTGCCAGCAGCCCAAACTATGGCTACACCTTC. It yields the protein CASSPNYGYTF. The rearrangement uses TRBV28 and TRBJ1-2, with unresolved D. Germline CDR1 and CDR2: MDHEN and SYDVKM. V was cut by 6 bases and J by 2 bases, with 4 bases left in between. This CDR3 contains 11 residues.

The V call is TRBV5-1, the J call TRBJ1-2; 8 bases align to TRBD1. J lost 4 bases, V lost 0 bases, and 5 bases had no gene match. The germline gives CDR1 SGHRS, CDR2 YFSETQ. The CDR3 extends over 15 amino acids. CDR3 DNA: TGCGCCAGCAGCTTGGAGCAGGGGGCCCTCTATGGCTACACCTTC. Translated, it gives CASSLEQGALYGYTF. The full variable domain, with the rest looked up from reference TRBV5-1 and TRBJ1-2, is KAGVTQTPRYLIKTRGQQVTLSCSPISGHRSVSWYQQTPGQGLQFLFEYFSETQRNKGNFPGRFSGRQFSNSRSEMNVSTLELGDSALYLCASSLEQGALYGYTFGSGTRLTVV.

The rearrangement links TRBV19 to TRBJ1-5, with D possibly TRBD1 on 6 matching bases. The CDR3 extends over 13 amino acids. Germline V gene sequence: CDR1 LNHDA, CDR2 SQIVND (reference sequence). V was shortened by 9 bases and J by 4 bases, with 13 bases between the two germline ends. The CDR3: CASLQGYNQPQHF. Here the CDR3 DNA reads TGTGCCAGCCTCCAGGGGTATAATCAGCCCCAGCATTTT.

This clone was picked up one time. The chain recombines TRBV7-6 with TRBJ2-1, with 9 bases aligning to TRBD2. This CDR3 spans 16 amino acids. V was clipped by 0 bases and J by 4 bases; unmatched bases: 4. Germline CDR1 and CDR2: SGHVS and FNYEAQ. The CDR3 is CASSLASSGRYNEQFF. The CDR3 DNA is TGTGCCAGCAGCTTAGCAAGTAGCGGGAGATACAATGAGCAGTTCTTC.

Comment on this clone: The identical CDR3 is also encoded by other nucleotide sequences in the sample. The chain recombines TRBV30 with TRBJ2-7; D is ambiguous. This CDR3 is 17 amino acids long. V was pared by 1 base and J by 0 bases, with 19 bases between. CDR1 is GTSNPN and CDR2 is SVGIG in the germline V gene (reference sequence). The CDR3 spells CAWSALTPIDISYEQYF. CDR3 DNA: TGTGCCTGGAGTGCCCTTACCCCTATAGACATCTCCTACGAGCAGTACTTC.

This clone has a single count. The V gene is TRBV7-9, the J gene TRBJ1-4; TRBD1 agrees at 7 bases. After removal of 5 bases from V and 7 bases from J, the junction contained 13 bases not matched to a gene. CDR3 length: 16 residues. Germline assignment: CDR1 SEHNR and CDR2 FQNEAQ (reference sequence). This CDR3 is CASSERRQGSLEKLFF. CDR3 in DNA: TGTGCCAGCAGCGAGCGAAGACAGGGTTCCCTTGAAAAACTGTTTTTT.

This clone was counted a few times. The rearrangement uses TRBV29-1 and TRBJ2-1; 11 bases map to TRBD2. The CDR3 covers 14 residues. Germline assignment: CDR1 SQVTM and CDR2 ANQGSEA. Trimming cost V 4 bases and J 8 bases; bases outside gene matches: 7. As DNA, the CDR3 is TGCAGCGTTGTACTAGCGGGAGTTAGGTATGAGCAGTTCTTC. Residues: CSVVLAGVRYEQFF.

This rearrangement joins TRBV6-5 to TRBJ1-3; D possibly corresponds to TRBD1 (6 bases). This CDR3 is built from 14 residues. Germline-derived CDR1 and CDR2 are MNHEY and SVGAGI. V was cut by 6 bases and J by 2 bases, with 11 bases left in between. CDR3 sequence (DNA): TGTGCCAGCAGAAACACAGGGACTGGAAACACCATATATTTT. Translating gives CASRNTGTGNTIYF.

The chain employs TRBV6-5 and TRBJ2-5, with TRBD1 identical over 8 bases. Trimming took 5 bases from V and 4 from J; bases not matched to a gene: 6. CDR3 size: 14 residues. In germline, CDR1 is MNHEY, CDR2 SVGAGI. Here the CDR3 reads CASSPGGSRETQYF. DNA of the CDR3: TGTGCCAGCAGTCCAGGGGGCAGCAGAGAGACCCAGTACTTC.

The chain couples TRBV11-2 to TRBJ2-1, with 13 bases aligning to TRBD2. The CDR3 has 15 residues. V shed 4 bases and J 9 bases; nucleotides not matched to a gene: 6. The V gene's germline CDR1 is SGHAT and CDR2 FQNNGV. CDR3 bases: TGTGCCAGCAGCTCACTAGCGGGAGGGCCAGGTGAGCAGTTCTTC. Translated: CASSSLAGGPGEQFF.

The rearrangement uses TRBV9 and TRBJ2-3, with 8 bases fitting TRBD2. There are 18 residues in the CDR3. Germline CDR1 and CDR2: SGDLS and YYNGEE. The V and J ends lost 3 bases and 2 bases, in that order; junction bases with no gene match: 14. This chain's CDR3 is CASSASGGPRVFTDTQYF. DNA of the CDR3: TGTGCCAGCAGCGCCAGCGGGGGTCCGAGGGTCTTCACAGATACGCAGTATTTT.

This clone was observed once. The junction and the germline gene differ at one end; a read error may be behind it. The chain is built from TRBV5-1 and TRBJ1-2, with D tentatively TRBD1 (6 bases). Per germline, CDR1 SGHRS and CDR2 YFSETQ. The CDR3 length is 14 residues. CDR3 region: CASSLEGGTTTVSF. DNA for the CDR3: TGCGCCAGCAGCTTGGAGGGGGGGACTACAACCGTCTCCTTC.

The table lists this clone with a few counts. The CDR3: CASQGGGNTIYF. CDR3 DNA sequence: TGTGCCAGCCAAGGGGGCGGAAACACCATATATTTT. The chain links TRBV2 to TRBJ1-3; 7 bases agree with TRBD1. V shed 8 bases and J 4 bases; nucleotides not matched to a gene: 2. Germline CDR1 SNHLY, CDR2 FYNNEI. This CDR3 is 12 amino acids long.

The chain combines TRBV19 with TRBJ1-4; D remains ambiguous. The length of the CDR3 is 15 residues. Deletions cut 6 bases from V and 3 bases from J, with 14 bases between. The V gene's germline CDR1 is LNHDA and CDR2 SQIVND (reference sequence). CDR3 bases: TGTGCCAGTAGGAGCCTCCGGTTCCCTAATGAAAAACTGTTTTTT. This encodes CASRSLRFPNEKLFF.

V usage is TRBV2 and J usage is TRBJ2-7; 7 bases agree with TRBD1. Trimming took 11 bases from V and 4 from J; bases not matched to a gene: 11. In germline, CDR1 is SNHLY, CDR2 FYNNEI. The CDR3 is made up of 13 amino acids. The CDR3 nucleotides are TGTGCCGCTGGGGACAGTTTAGGGTACGAGCAGTACTTC. This sequence encodes CAAGDSLGYEQYF. Filled out from reference TRBV2 and TRBJ2-7, the complete variable domain reads EPEVTQTPSHQVTQMGQEVILRCVPISNHLYFYWYRQILGQKVEFLVSFYNNEISEKSEIFDDQFSVERPDGSNFTLKIRSTKLEDSAMYFCAAGDSLGYEQYFGPGTRLTVT.

This chain uses TRBV7-2 with TRBJ2-7, with D maybe TRBD1 (6 bases). This CDR3 is built from 15 residues. V lost 1 base to trimming and J lost 0 bases, with 10 bases between them. Germline loops: CDR1 SGHTA, CDR2 FQGNSA. The CDR3 DNA reads as TGTGCCAGCAGCTTAGTAGGACAGTCCTCCTACGAGCAGTACTTC. It codes for CASSLVGQSSYEQYF.